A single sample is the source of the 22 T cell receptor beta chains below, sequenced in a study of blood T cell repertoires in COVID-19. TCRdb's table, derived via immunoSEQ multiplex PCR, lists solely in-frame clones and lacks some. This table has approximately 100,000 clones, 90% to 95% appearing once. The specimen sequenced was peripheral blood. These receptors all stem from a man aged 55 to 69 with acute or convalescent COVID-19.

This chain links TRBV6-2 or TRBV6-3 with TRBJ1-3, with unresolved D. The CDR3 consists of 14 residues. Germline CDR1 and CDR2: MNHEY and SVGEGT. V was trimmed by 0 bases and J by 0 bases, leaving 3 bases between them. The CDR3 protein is CASSYSYSGNTIYF. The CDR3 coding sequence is TGTGCCAGCAGTTACTCGTACTCTGGAAACACCATATATTTT.

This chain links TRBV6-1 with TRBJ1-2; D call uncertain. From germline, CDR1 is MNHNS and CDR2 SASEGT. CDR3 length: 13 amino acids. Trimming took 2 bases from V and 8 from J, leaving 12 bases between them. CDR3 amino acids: CASSERGFWGYTF. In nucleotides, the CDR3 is TGTGCCAGCAGTGAAAGAGGATTCTGGGGCTACACCTTC.

Written as DNA, the CDR3 is TGCGCCAGCAGCTCCGGACAGGGAGTCTATGGCTACACCTTC. This encodes CASSSGQGVYGYTF. The gene calls are TRBV5-1 and TRBJ1-2; 8 bases are a match to TRBD1. This CDR3 is 14 amino acids long. With V trimmed by 3 bases and J by 4 bases, 5 bases remained unmatched. Germline V gene lookup returns CDR1 SGHRS and CDR2 YFSETQ.

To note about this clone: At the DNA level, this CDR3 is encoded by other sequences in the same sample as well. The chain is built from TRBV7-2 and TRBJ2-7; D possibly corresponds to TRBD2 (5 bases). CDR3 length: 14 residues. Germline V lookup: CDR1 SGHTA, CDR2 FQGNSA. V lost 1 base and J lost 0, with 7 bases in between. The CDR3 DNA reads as TGTGCCAGCAGCTTAGTTGGGAGCTCCTACGAGCAGTACTTC. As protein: CASSLVGSSYEQYF.

The CDR3 is CASSSTGGQNEKLFF. CDR3 DNA sequence: TGTGCCAGCAGTTCGACAGGGGGTCAAAATGAAAAACTGTTTTTT. The genes are TRBV25-1 and TRBJ1-4; 9 nucleotides match TRBD1. V lost 5 bases, J lost 5 bases, and 6 bases stayed unmatched. CDR1 and CDR2 (germline): MGHDK, SYGVNS. The CDR3 extends over 15 amino acids.

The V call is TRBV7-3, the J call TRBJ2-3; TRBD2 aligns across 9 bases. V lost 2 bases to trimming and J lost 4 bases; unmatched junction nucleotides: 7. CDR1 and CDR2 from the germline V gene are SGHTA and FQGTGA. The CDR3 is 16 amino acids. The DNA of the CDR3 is TGTGCCAGCAGCTTACTTAGCGGGAGTTTGGCAGATACGCAGTATTTT. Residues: CASSLLSGSLADTQYF.

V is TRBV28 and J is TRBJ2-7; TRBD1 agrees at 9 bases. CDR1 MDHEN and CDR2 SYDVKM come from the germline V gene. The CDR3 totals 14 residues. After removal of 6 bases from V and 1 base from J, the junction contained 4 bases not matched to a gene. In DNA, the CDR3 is TGTGCCAGCAGGGGGACAGGGCCTTCCTACGAGCAGTACTTC. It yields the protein CASRGTGPSYEQYF.

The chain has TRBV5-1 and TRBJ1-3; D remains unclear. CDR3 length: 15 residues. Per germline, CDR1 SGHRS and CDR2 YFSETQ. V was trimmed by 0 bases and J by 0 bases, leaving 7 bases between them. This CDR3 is CASSLGRASGNTIYF. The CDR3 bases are TGCGCCAGCAGCTTGGGGCGGGCCTCTGGAAACACCATATATTTT.

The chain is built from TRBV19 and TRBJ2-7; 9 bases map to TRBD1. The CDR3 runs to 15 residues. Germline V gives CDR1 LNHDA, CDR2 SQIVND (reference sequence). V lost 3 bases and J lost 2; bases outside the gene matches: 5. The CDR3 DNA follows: TGTGCCAGTAGTATCCTCGGGACAGGGCCCTACGAGCAGTACTTC. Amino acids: CASSILGTGPYEQYF.

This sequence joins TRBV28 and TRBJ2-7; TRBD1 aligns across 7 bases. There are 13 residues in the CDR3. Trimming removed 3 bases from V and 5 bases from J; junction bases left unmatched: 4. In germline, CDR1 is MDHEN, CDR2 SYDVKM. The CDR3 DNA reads TGTGCCAGCAGTTTTACAGGGGTGGACGAGCAGTACTTC. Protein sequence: CASSFTGVDEQYF.

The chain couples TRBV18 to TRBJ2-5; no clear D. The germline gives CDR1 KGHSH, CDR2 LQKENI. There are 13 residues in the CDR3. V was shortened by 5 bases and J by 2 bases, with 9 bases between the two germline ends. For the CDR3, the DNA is TGTGCCAGCTCAGAGGTTATGCAAGAGACCCAGTACTTC. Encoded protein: CASSEVMQETQYF.

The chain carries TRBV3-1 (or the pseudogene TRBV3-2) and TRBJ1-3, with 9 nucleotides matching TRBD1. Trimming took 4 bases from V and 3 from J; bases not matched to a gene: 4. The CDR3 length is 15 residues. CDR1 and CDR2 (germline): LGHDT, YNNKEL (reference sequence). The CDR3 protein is CASSRRDRVGNTIYF. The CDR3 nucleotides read TGTGCCAGCAGCCGAAGGGACAGGGTTGGAAACACCATATATTTT.

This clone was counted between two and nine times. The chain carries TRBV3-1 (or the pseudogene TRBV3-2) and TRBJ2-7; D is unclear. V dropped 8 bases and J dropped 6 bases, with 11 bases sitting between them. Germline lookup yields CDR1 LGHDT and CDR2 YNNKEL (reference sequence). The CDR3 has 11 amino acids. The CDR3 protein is CASSDMAEQYF. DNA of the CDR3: TGTGCCAGCTCCGATATGGCCGAGCAGTACTTC.

CDR3 region: CASSSEGNGYTF. CDR3 sequence (DNA): TGTGCCAGCAGTTCGGAGGGGAACGGCTACACCTTC. The V and J genes are TRBV2 and TRBJ1-2; D may be TRBD1 (5 bases). In germline, CDR1 is SNHLY, CDR2 FYNNEI. The CDR3 totals 12 residues. Trimming shortened V by 5 bases and J by 8 bases, and 12 bases separated the two germline ends.

CDR3 in DNA: TGCGCCAGCAGCCCTCAGGGTAGCTCAGGTGGAGATACGCAGTATTTT. It encodes CASSPQGSSGGDTQYF. The chain recombines TRBV5-1 with TRBJ2-3; TRBD1 is a possible D gene (5 bases). V was trimmed by 4 bases and J by 5 bases, leaving 20 bases between them. Germline V CDR1 and CDR2: SGHRS, YFSETQ. The CDR3 has 16 amino acids.

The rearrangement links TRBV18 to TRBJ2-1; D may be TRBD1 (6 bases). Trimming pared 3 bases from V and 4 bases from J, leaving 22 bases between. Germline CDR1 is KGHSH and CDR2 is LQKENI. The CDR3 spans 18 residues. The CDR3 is CASSPQQGSLSNYNEQFF. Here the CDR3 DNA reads TGTGCCAGCTCACCCCAACAGGGCAGTCTATCCAATTACAATGAGCAGTTCTTC.

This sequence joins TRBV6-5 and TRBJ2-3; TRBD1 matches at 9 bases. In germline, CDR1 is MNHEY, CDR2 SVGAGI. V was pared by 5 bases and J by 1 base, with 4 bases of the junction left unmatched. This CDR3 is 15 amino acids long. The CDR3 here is CASSHRDRGTDTQYF. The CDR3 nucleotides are TGTGCCAGCAGTCACCGGGACAGGGGCACAGATACGCAGTATTTT.

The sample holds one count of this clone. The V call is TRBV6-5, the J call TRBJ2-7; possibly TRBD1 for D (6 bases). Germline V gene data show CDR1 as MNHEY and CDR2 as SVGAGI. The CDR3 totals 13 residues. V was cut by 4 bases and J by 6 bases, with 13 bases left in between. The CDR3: CASSLNRASEQYV. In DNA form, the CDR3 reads TGTGCCAGCAGTTTAAACAGGGCCTCCGAGCAGTACGTC.

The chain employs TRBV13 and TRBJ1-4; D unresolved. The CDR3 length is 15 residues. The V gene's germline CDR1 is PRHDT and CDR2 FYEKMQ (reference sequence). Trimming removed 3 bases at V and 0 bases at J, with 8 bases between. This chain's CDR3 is CASSLTPTTNEKLFF. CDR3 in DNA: TGTGCCAGCAGCTTGACTCCCACAACTAATGAAAAACTGTTTTTT.

The CDR3 here is CATSDSTGPGNTIYF. The CDR3 DNA follows: TGTGCCACCAGTGATTCGACAGGGCCTGGAAACACCATATATTTT. V is TRBV24-1 and J is TRBJ1-3; 7 nucleotides match TRBD1. Losses at the gene ends were 2 bases for V and 2 bases for J; bases not matched to a gene: 2. The CDR3 extends over 15 amino acids. Germline CDR1 and CDR2: KGHDR and SFDVKD.

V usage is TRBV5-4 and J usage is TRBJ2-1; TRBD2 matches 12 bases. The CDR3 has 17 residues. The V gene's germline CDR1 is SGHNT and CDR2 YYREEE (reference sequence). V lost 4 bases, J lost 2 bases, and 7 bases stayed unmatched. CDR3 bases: TGTGCCAGCAGCAAAAACCTAGCGGGAGGGCCCTACAATGAGCAGTTCTTC. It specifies CASSKNLAGGPYNEQFF.

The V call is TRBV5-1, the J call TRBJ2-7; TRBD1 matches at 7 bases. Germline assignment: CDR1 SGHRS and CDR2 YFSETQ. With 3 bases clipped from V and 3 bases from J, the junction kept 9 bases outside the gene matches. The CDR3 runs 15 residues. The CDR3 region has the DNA TGCGCCAGCAGCTCGACAGGGAACTCTCTCTACGAGCAGTACTTC. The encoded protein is CASSSTGNSLYEQYF.